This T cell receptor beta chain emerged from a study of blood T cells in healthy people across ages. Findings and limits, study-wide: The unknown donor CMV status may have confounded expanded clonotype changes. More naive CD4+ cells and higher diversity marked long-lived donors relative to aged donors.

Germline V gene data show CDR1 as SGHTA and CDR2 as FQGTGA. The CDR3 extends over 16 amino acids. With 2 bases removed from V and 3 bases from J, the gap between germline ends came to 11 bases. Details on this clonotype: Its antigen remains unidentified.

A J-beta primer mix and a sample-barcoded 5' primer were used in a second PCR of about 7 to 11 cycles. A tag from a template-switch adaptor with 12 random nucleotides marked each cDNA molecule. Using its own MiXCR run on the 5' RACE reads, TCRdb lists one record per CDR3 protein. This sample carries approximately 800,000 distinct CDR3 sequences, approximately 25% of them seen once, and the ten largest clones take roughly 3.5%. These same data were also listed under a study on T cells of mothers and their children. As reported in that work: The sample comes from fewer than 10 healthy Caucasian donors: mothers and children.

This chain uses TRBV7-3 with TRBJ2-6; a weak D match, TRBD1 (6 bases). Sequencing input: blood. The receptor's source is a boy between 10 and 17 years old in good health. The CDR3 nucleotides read TGTGCCAGCAGCTTATTGGGGGCGCTTGGGGCCAACGTCCTGACTTTC. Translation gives CASSLLGALGANVLTF. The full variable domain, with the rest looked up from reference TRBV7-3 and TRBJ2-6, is GAGVSQTPSNKVTEKGKYVELRCDPISGHTALYWYRQSLGQGPEFLIYFQGTGAADDSGLPNDRFFAVRPEGSVSTLKIQRTERGDSAVYLCASSLLGALGANVLTFGAGSRLTVL.